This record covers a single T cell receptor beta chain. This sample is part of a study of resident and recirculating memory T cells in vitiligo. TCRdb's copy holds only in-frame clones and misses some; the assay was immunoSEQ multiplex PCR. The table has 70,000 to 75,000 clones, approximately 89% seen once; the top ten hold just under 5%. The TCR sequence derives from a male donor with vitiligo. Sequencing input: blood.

The CDR3 sequence is CASSPPGGWGYGYTF. The CDR3 DNA follows: TGTGCCAGCTCACCACCCGGGGGATGGGGCTATGGCTACACCTTC. The gene calls are TRBV18 and TRBJ1-2, with D perhaps TRBD1 (5 bases). CDR3 length: 15 amino acids. V lost 0 bases and J 4 bases, leaving 12 bases between the germline ends. Per germline, CDR1 KGHSH and CDR2 LQKENI.